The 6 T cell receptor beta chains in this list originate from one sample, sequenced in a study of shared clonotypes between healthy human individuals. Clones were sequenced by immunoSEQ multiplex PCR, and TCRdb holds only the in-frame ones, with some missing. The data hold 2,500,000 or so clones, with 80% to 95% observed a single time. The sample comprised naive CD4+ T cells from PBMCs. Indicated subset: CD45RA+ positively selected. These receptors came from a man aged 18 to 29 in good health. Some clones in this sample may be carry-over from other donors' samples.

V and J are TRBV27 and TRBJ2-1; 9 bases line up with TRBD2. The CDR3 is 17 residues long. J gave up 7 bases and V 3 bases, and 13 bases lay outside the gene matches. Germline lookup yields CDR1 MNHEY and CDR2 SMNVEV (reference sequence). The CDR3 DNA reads TGTGCCAGCAGTTTTACAGGGAGGTGGCTAGCGGGAAATGAGCAGTTCTTC. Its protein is CASSFTGRWLAGNEQFF.

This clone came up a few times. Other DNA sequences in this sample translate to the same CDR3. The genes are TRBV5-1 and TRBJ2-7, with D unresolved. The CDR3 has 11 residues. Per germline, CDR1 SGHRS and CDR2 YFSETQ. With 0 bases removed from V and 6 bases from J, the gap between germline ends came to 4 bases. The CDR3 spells CASSLEGEQYF. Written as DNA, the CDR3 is TGCGCCAGCAGCTTGGAGGGCGAGCAGTACTTC.

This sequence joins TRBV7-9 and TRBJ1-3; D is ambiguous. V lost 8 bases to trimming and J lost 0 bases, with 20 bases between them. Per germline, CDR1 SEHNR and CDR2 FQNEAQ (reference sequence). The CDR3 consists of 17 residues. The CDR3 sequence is CASAPSLGLISGNTIYF. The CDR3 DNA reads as TGTGCCAGCGCCCCAAGTTTAGGGCTGATCTCTGGAAACACCATATATTTT.

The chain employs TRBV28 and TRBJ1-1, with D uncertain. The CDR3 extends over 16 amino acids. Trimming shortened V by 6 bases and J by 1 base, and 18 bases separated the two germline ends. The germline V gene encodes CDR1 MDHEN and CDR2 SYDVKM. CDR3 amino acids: CASSPLRAAPNTEAFF. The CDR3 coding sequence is TGTGCCAGCAGCCCGTTGCGGGCAGCTCCGAACACTGAAGCTTTCTTT.

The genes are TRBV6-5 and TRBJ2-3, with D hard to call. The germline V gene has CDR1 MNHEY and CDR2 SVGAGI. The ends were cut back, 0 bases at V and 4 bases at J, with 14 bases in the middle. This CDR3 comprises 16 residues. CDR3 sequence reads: CASSYSQALRADTQYF. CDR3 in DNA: TGTGCCAGCAGTTACTCGCAGGCCCTTCGGGCAGATACGCAGTATTTT.

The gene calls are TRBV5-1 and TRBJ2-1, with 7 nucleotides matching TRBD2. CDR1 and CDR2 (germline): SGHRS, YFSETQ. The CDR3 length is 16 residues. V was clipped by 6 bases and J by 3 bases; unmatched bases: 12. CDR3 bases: TGCGCCAGCAATTTCCGAAGCGGGGCCGGCTACAATGAGCAGTTCTTC. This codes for CASNFRSGAGYNEQFF.